The source of this T cell receptor (beta chain) is a study of radiotherapy plus CTLA-4 blockade in lung cancer. Overall study: There were objective responses in roughly 17% of patients, and 30% to 35% had disease control. General study results and limits: In blood, after radiotherapy plus ipilimumab, tumor-derived TCR clones expanded.

In regard to this clone: What it binds is not known.

Profiled with immunoSEQ multiplex PCR; TCRdb holds only in-frame clones, not every one. The sample yields 80,000 or so clones, under 90% seen once. This specimen was peripheral blood, taken from a patient treated with radiotherapy plus ipilimumab. The origin of this receptor is a human donor with non-small cell lung cancer who had stable disease on radiotherapy plus ipilimumab.

CDR3 nucleotide sequence: TGTGCCAGCCCCGAGGGGCGTCCTTCGGACGAGCAGTACTTC. Amino acids: CASPEGRPSDEQYF. V and J are TRBV28 and TRBJ2-7; TRBD1 or TRBD2 may be the D gene (5 bases each). Trimming stripped 8 bases from V and 5 bases from J, with 19 bases between. Germline CDR1 reads MDHEN; CDR2 reads SYDVKM. The CDR3 has 14 residues.